This TCR beta chain originates from a study of cytomegalovirus exposure and HLA in healthy donors. Germline loops: CDR1 SQVTM, CDR2 ANQGSEA. V was trimmed by 4 bases and J by 0 bases, leaving 11 bases between them. This CDR3 is built from 14 residues. Both 60 Vbeta primers and 13 Jbeta primers went into the PCR. The method was immunoSEQ multiplex PCR; TCRdb's version includes in-frame clones alone and lacks a portion of them. The table shows about 80,000 clones, with around 60% occurring only once. The receptor was derived from a male donor in good health and CMV-seropositive. Sequences were obtained from PBMCs. The chain has TRBV29-1 and TRBJ2-3, with D perhaps matching TRBD2 (6 bases). CDR3 sequence reads: CSVARGTSTDTQYF. In DNA, the CDR3 is TGCAGCGTTGCACGCGGGACTAGCACAGATACGCAGTATTTT.